These 2 T cell receptor beta chains came from one sample sequenced in a study of cytomegalovirus exposure and HLA in healthy donors. PCR used 60 Vbeta primers and 13 Jbeta primers. Repertoires were generated with immunoSEQ multiplex PCR, while TCRdb's copy carries only in-frame clones and drops some. The table shows around 130,000 clones, with about 8.5% occurring only once. Material for sequencing was PBMCs. The origin of the receptors is a man between 40 and 49 years old in good health and CMV-seronegative.

The V gene is TRBV6-1, the J gene TRBJ1-1; no clear D. Looked up from germline, CDR1 is MNHNS and CDR2 is SASEGT. Trimming pared 1 base from V and 0 bases from J, leaving 6 bases between. The CDR3 is 14 amino acids. The CDR3 sequence: CASSEGGVNTEAFF. CDR3 nucleotide sequence: TGTGCCAGCAGTGAAGGGGGAGTGAACACTGAAGCTTTCTTT.

The chain has TRBV13 and TRBJ2-1, with TRBD2 matching over 8 bases. The junction had 3 bases not matched to a gene; V was cut back by 8 bases and J by 3 bases. CDR3 length: 13 amino acids. Germline lookup yields CDR1 PRHDT and CDR2 FYEKMQ (reference sequence). DNA for the CDR3: TGTGCCAGCCGAAGCGGGGGCTACAATGAGCAGTTCTTC. Amino acids: CASRSGGYNEQFF.